The 25 T cell receptor beta chains below were found in one sample sequenced in a study of blood T cell repertoires in COVID-19. Produced via immunoSEQ multiplex PCR; TCRdb's table is partial and in-frame only. The sample contains tens of thousands of clones, 78% of which appear only once. The sequenced sample consisted of peripheral blood. The receptors shown here come from a man aged 55 to 69 with COVID-19, enrolled during active disease.

The chain has TRBV30 and TRBJ2-7; the D gene is possibly TRBD2 (5 bases). Germline V gene sequence: CDR1 GTSNPN, CDR2 SVGIG (reference sequence). CDR3 length: 13 residues. Trimming pared 2 bases from V and 1 base from J, leaving 9 bases between. CDR3 nucleotides: TGTGCCTGGAGTACCGGGGTATCCTACGAGCAGTACTTC. As protein: CAWSTGVSYEQYF. Filled out from reference TRBV30 and TRBJ2-7, the complete variable domain reads SQTIHQWPATLVQPVGSPLSLECTVEGTSNPNLYWYRQAAGRGLQLLFYSVGIGQISSEVPQNLSASRPQDRQFILSSKKLLLSDSGFYLCAWSTGVSYEQYFGPGTRLTVT.

The rearrangement uses TRBV6-7 and TRBJ2-1; D remains unclear. TRBV6-7 is sorted into the ORF group, with uncertain function. The CDR3 is made up of 12 amino acids. Trimming took off 5 bases at V and 7 bases at J, with 9 bases between the two ends. CDR3 region: CASSGWLNEQFF. For the CDR3, the DNA is TGTGCCAGCAGTGGCTGGCTGAATGAGCAGTTCTTC.

The rearrangement uses TRBV11-2 and TRBJ2-1; D may be TRBD1 (5 bases). With 5 bases removed from V and 0 bases from J, the gap between germline ends came to 8 bases. This CDR3 is built from 14 residues. Looked up from germline, CDR1 is SGHAT and CDR2 is FQNNGV. CDR3 protein: CASSHRSSYNEQFF. CDR3 sequence (DNA): TGTGCCAGCAGCCACAGGAGCTCCTACAATGAGCAGTTCTTC.

This rearrangement joins TRBV3-1 (or the pseudogene TRBV3-2) to TRBJ2-2; D ambiguous. The germline V and J ends were trimmed by 9 bases and 9 bases, with 14 bases remaining between them. Germline V gene data show CDR1 as LGHDT and CDR2 as YNNKEL (reference sequence). The CDR3 runs to 12 residues. The CDR3 bases are TGTGCCAGTCTCGGAGTAAAGAGGGAGCTGTTTTTT. Translation: CASLGVKRELFF.

This chain joins TRBV7-2 and TRBJ2-1; 9 bases are a match to TRBD2. V lost 3 bases and J lost 7; bases outside the gene matches: 7. Germline CDR1 is SGHTA and CDR2 is FQGNSA. This CDR3 contains 15 residues. The CDR3 loop reads CASSFFSGGNNEQFF. The DNA of the CDR3 is TGTGCCAGCAGCTTTTTCAGCGGGGGGAATAATGAGCAGTTCTTC.

The chain combines TRBV28 with TRBJ1-1; TRBD1 is a possible D gene (5 bases). Germline V lookup: CDR1 MDHEN, CDR2 SYDVKM. The CDR3 spans 13 residues. The V gene lost 6 bases and the J gene lost 3 bases, with 11 bases spanning the gap. For the CDR3, the DNA is TGTGCCAGCAGGGGGGGATGGGACACTGAAGCTTTCTTT. Its translation is CASRGGWDTEAFF.

The chain recombines TRBV7-9 with TRBJ1-5, with 9 bases fitting TRBD1. The CDR3 sequence is 15 residues long. The trim removed 6 bases at V and 4 bases at J, leaving 7 bases unmatched. CDR1 and CDR2 from the germline V gene are SEHNR and FQNEAQ (reference sequence). The CDR3 sequence: CASSPGTGKNQPQHF. The CDR3 DNA is TGTGCCAGCAGTCCCGGGACAGGGAAGAATCAGCCCCAGCATTTT.

The rearrangement uses TRBV5-1 and TRBJ1-4, with D possibly matching TRBD1 (6 bases). V was shortened by 4 bases and J by 0 bases, with 10 bases between the two germline ends. From germline, CDR1 is SGHRS and CDR2 YFSETQ. The CDR3 has 15 residues. CDR3 sequence: CASSVTGTTNEKLFF. Here the CDR3 DNA reads TGCGCCAGCAGCGTAACAGGGACAACTAATGAAAAACTGTTTTTT.

The genes are TRBV6-6 and TRBJ2-7; 7 nucleotides line up with TRBD1. V was pared by 5 bases and J by 6 bases, with 7 bases of the junction left unmatched. CDR3 size: 13 residues. Germline V gives CDR1 MNHNY, CDR2 SVGAGI (reference sequence). The CDR3 region has the DNA TGTGCCAGCAGTAGGGACAGTCTCGGCGAGCAGTACTTC. Translation gives CASSRDSLGEQYF.

Comment on this clone: Possible read error: a much larger clone is one base away. V and J are TRBV20-1 and TRBJ1-1, with 8 bases that match TRBD1. CDR1 DFQATT and CDR2 SNEGSKA come from the germline V gene (reference sequence). The CDR3 is 10 residues long. CDR3 loop: CNAGQGEAFF. Here the CDR3 DNA reads TGCAATGCTGGACAGGGTGAAGCTTTCTTT.

This chain uses TRBV5-5 with TRBJ2-3; 8 bases map to TRBD1. Germline trimming cut 0 bases from V and 5 bases from J; bases unmatched to any gene: 5. This CDR3 region has 15 residues. Germline V lookup: CDR1 SGHKS, CDR2 YYEKEE (reference sequence). The CDR3 here is CASSLADRAGDTQYF. CDR3 sequence (DNA): TGTGCCAGCAGCTTGGCGGACAGGGCGGGAGATACGCAGTATTTT.

The rearrangement uses TRBV24-1 and TRBJ1-2; TRBD1 aligns across 10 bases. CDR3 length equals 15 residues. V shed 5 bases and J 6 bases; nucleotides not matched to a gene: 8. From germline, CDR1 is KGHDR and CDR2 SFDVKD. CDR3: CATSVQTGGVHGYTF. The CDR3 nucleotides read TGTGCCACCAGTGTTCAGACAGGGGGCGTTCATGGCTACACCTTC.

V is TRBV6-5 and J is TRBJ2-3; D gene unclear. This CDR3 contains 16 residues. Germline V gene data show CDR1 as MNHEY and CDR2 as SVGAGI. The V gene lost 2 bases and the J gene lost 1 base, with 13 bases spanning the gap. CDR3 DNA: TGTGCCAGCAGTTACGGGTCACCCGAGGGCACAGATACGCAGTATTTT. Its protein is CASSYGSPEGTDTQYF.

V is TRBV6-5 and J is TRBJ1-3; the D is unclear. Per germline, CDR1 MNHEY and CDR2 SVGAGI. CDR3 length: 15 amino acids. Trimming took 6 bases from V and 0 from J, leaving 12 bases between them. In DNA, the CDR3 is TGTGCCAGCAGGCCTATGAGGGTCTCTGGAAACACCATATATTTT. This codes for CASRPMRVSGNTIYF.

This sequence joins TRBV6-2 or TRBV6-3 and TRBJ1-2, with D possibly matching TRBD1 (5 bases). This CDR3 has 13 amino acids. Trimming removed 6 bases at V and 4 bases at J, with 12 bases between. Germline V gene sequence: CDR1 MNHEY, CDR2 SVGEGT. CDR3 in amino acids: CASSDGHLYGYTF. The CDR3 nucleotides are TGTGCCAGCAGCGACGGACACCTCTATGGCTACACCTTC.

This sequence joins TRBV7-3 and TRBJ2-2, with D perhaps matching TRBD2 (5 bases). V lost 5 bases and J lost 7, with 14 bases in between. The V gene's germline CDR1 is SGHTA and CDR2 FQGTGA. The CDR3 runs 14 residues. The CDR3 here is CASSPDRGSGELFF. CDR3 DNA sequence: TGTGCCAGCAGCCCAGACCGTGGGAGCGGGGAGCTGTTTTTT.

The chain employs TRBV11-2 and TRBJ2-2; 8 nucleotides line up with TRBD2. J gave up 4 bases and V 5 bases, and 6 bases lay outside the gene matches. Germline CDR1 is SGHAT and CDR2 is FQNNGV. The CDR3 extends over 15 amino acids. CDR3 DNA sequence: TGTGCCAGCAGCCCGATAGCGGGGTCCACCGGGGAGCTGTTTTTT. Encoded protein: CASSPIAGSTGELFF.

The V gene is TRBV3-1 (or the pseudogene TRBV3-2), the J gene TRBJ1-1; the D is unclear. CDR1 and CDR2 from the germline V gene are LGHDT and YNNKEL (reference sequence). Trimming cost V 0 bases and J 1 base, with 15 bases left between them. This CDR3 is 17 amino acids long. The CDR3 region is CASSQDALSPSNTEAFF. The DNA of the CDR3 is TGTGCCAGCAGCCAAGATGCATTGAGCCCCTCGAACACTGAAGCTTTCTTT.

The chain carries TRBV5-5 and TRBJ2-1; 10 bases agree with TRBD1. This CDR3 contains 16 residues. Germline V lookup: CDR1 SGHKS, CDR2 YYEKEE (reference sequence). The J segment lost 4 bases and the V segment lost 0 bases, leaving 4 bases of the junction unmatched. The CDR3 reads CASSLADRGFYNEQFF. Written as DNA, the CDR3 is TGTGCCAGCAGCTTGGCGGACAGGGGGTTTTACAATGAGCAGTTCTTC.

This clone was picked up a small number of times. The chain couples TRBV3-1 (or the pseudogene TRBV3-2) to TRBJ2-1, with D perhaps TRBD2 (6 bases). The CDR3 has 11 amino acids. Germline V gene lookup returns CDR1 LGHDT and CDR2 YNNKEL (reference sequence). Between the trimmed V and J ends, which lost 5 bases and 10 bases, there was a span of 9 bases. Here the CDR3 DNA reads TGTGCCAGCAGCATCACTAGCGAGCAGTTCTTC. This codes for CASSITSEQFF.

The rearrangement joins TRBV6-5 to TRBJ2-7; 12 positions match TRBD2. CDR3 length equals 14 residues. V was clipped by 5 bases and J by 6 bases; unmatched bases: 5. The germline CDR1 and CDR2 sequences are MNHEY and SVGAGI. The CDR3 nucleotides read TGTGCCAGCAGTCTAGGACTAGCGGGGTCCGAGCAGTACTTC. It yields the protein CASSLGLAGSEQYF.

This chain links TRBV3-1 (or the pseudogene TRBV3-2) with TRBJ2-1, with D unresolved. The CDR3 has 15 amino acids. Germline-derived CDR1 and CDR2 are LGHDT and YNNKEL (reference sequence). Trimming removed 5 bases at V and 2 bases at J, with 13 bases between. CDR3 coding DNA: TGTGCCAGCAGCACTCTAGATCCCCCCTACAATGAGCAGTTCTTC. As protein: CASSTLDPPYNEQFF.

The chain is built from TRBV5-6 and TRBJ2-2, with TRBD2 as a possible D gene (6 bases). Trimming left V 4 bases short and J 9 bases short, with 13 bases between. This CDR3 has 13 residues. Germline-derived CDR1 and CDR2 are SGHDT and YYEEEE. The CDR3 DNA reads TGTGCCAGCAGCCTGGGTGCGGGATGGGAGCTGTTTTTT. It translates to CASSLGAGWELFF.

This clone was detected only once. The genes are TRBV12-3 or TRBV12-4 and TRBJ2-7; no clear D. Trimming took off 6 bases at V and 2 bases at J, with 11 bases between the two ends. The CDR3 spans 13 residues. CDR3 residues: CASSTSIPYEQYF. CDR3 nucleotides: TGTGCCAGCAGCACATCAATCCCCTACGAGCAGTACTTC.

V usage is TRBV19 and J usage is TRBJ2-7; D perhaps matches TRBD2 (5 bases). Germline CDR1 is LNHDA and CDR2 is SQIVND (reference sequence). V was shortened by 3 bases and J by 1 base, with 7 bases between the two germline ends. The CDR3 runs to 13 residues. In nucleotides, the CDR3 is TGTGCCAGTAGTATGGGAGTTTCCTACGAGCAGTACTTC. Protein product: CASSMGVSYEQYF.